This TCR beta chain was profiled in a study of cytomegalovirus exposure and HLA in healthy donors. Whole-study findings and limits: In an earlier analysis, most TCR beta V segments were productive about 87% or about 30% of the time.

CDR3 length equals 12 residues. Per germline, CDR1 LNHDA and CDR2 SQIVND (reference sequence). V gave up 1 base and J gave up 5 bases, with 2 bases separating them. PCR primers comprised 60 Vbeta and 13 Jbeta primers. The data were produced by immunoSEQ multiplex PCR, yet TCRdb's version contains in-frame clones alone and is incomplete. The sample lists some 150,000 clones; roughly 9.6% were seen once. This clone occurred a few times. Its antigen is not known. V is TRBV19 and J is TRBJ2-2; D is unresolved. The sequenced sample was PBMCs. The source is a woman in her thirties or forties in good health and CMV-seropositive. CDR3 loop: CASSIVTGELFF. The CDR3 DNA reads TGTGCCAGTAGTATAGTAACCGGGGAGCTGTTTTTT.